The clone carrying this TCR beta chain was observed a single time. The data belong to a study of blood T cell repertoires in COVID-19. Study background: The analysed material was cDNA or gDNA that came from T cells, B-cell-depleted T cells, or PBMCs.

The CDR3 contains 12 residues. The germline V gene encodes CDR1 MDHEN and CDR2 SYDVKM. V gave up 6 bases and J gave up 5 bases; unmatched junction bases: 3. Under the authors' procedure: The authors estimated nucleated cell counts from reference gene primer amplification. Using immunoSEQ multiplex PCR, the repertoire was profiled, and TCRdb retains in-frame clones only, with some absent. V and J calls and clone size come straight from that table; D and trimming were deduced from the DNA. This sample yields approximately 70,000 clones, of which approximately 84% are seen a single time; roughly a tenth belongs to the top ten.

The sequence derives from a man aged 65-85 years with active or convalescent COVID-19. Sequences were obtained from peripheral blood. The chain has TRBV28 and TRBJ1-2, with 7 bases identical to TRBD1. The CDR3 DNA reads TGTGCCAGCAGCCAGGGGGGTTATGGCTACACCTTC. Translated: CASSQGGYGYTF.